This is a list of T cell receptor beta chains from one sample in a study of Graves' ophthalmopathy and Graves' hyperthyroidism. TCRdb fed the multiplex PCR reads into MiXCR, producing one record per CDR3 protein. The sample includes roughly 400,000 distinct CDR3 sequences, about a sixth seen only once; the top ten take roughly 2.3%. The sample comprised peripheral blood. These receptor sequences come from an adult woman with stable Graves' hyperthyroidism. Each CDR3 is given without its conserved first and last residue. The order of the fields is J gene, clone size, V gene, CDR3 protein. Clone sizes are given selectively: once, few, many, or a class where the clone is expanded.

j_call: TRBJ2-7; clone_size: NA; v_call: TRBV20-1; cdr3_aa: SARRREPYEQY
j_call: TRBJ1-2; clone_size: many; v_call: TRBV29-1; cdr3_aa: SVEDLGDGYT
j_call: TRBJ2-7; clone_size: NA; v_call: TRBV20-1; cdr3_aa: SATRGGEQY
j_call: TRBJ2-5; clone_size: many; v_call: TRBV7-2; cdr3_aa: ASSLAAVSGSETQY
j_call: TRBJ2-7; clone_size: many; v_call: TRBV20-1; cdr3_aa: SARDNPRSYEQY
j_call: TRBJ2-5; clone_size: NA; v_call: TRBV28; cdr3_aa: ASSPGGWETQY
j_call: TRBJ1-5; clone_size: NA; v_call: TRBV2; cdr3_aa: ASNHRGRSNQPQH
j_call: TRBJ1-1; clone_size: many; v_call: TRBV28; cdr3_aa: ASRTWAWNTEAF
j_call: TRBJ2-7; clone_size: many; v_call: TRBV20-1; cdr3_aa: SARDLETSATRYEQY
j_call: TRBJ2-2; clone_size: NA; v_call: TRBV2; cdr3_aa: ASRAPDRGNPGELF
j_call: TRBJ2-7; clone_size: NA; v_call: TRBV18; cdr3_aa: ASSAGQGARDEQY